This T cell receptor (beta chain) was documented in a study of blood T cell repertoires in COVID-19. This CDR3 comprises 15 residues. V was shortened by 4 bases and J by 2 bases, with 12 bases between the two germline ends. Germline V gene data show CDR1 as SGHDN and CDR2 as FVKESK. Details on this clone: This sample also contains other DNA sequences that code for the same CDR3.

Libraries were prepared by immunoSEQ multiplex PCR; TCRdb keeps only in-frame clonotypes and omits some of them. The table lists 200,000 to 250,000 clones, about 85% of them singletons, with around 0.97% in the top ten. The J gene is TRBJ1-3, the V gene TRBV14; D may be TRBD1 (6 bases). Sequenced material: peripheral blood. The receptor was isolated from a man in his forties with acute or convalescent COVID-19. The CDR3 is CASSPTGTPGNTIYF. As DNA, the CDR3 is TGTGCCAGCAGCCCTACGGGGACACCTGGAAACACCATATATTTT.